A selection of T cell receptor beta chains follows, all from one sample in a study of cytomegalovirus exposure and HLA in healthy donors. TCRdb keeps only in-frame clones here, not all; method: immunoSEQ multiplex PCR. Among some 110,000 clones listed, about 70% were seen once. The sample was PBMCs. These TCRs come from a young man in good health and CMV-seropositive. CDR3s include the opening cysteine and the closing phenylalanine or tryptophan. The D gene is left open where the match is weak. Not every row has a clone size; where given, it reads once, few, many or a size class.

v_call	d_call	clone_size	j_call	cdr3_aa	cdr3_nt
TRBV11-1	-	-	TRBJ2-7	CASSLGAYGSSYEQYF	TGTGCCAGCAGCCTAGGGGCCTACGGAAGCTCCTACGAGCAGTACTTC
TRBV12-5	-	-	TRBJ1-2	CASGEASYGYTF	TGTGCTAGTGGGGAGGCCAGCTATGGCTACACCTTC
TRBV11-2	-	-	TRBJ2-2	CASSLLRQANTGELFF	TGTGCCAGCAGCTTATTGAGACAGGCTAACACCGGGGAGCTGTTTTTT
TRBV5-1	-	-	TRBJ1-3	CASSSLPEGGNTIYF	TGCGCCAGCAGCTCCCTACCGGAGGGAGGCAACACCATATATTTT
TRBV7-2	TRBD2	-	TRBJ2-1	CASSLGGRDEQFF	TGTGCCAGCAGCTTAGGCGGGAGAGATGAGCAGTTCTTC
TRBV11-3	TRBD2	-	TRBJ2-5	CASSQSSGDSQETQYF	TGTGCCAGCAGCCAGTCTAGCGGGGACTCCCAAGAGACCCAGTACTTC
TRBV5-6	TRBD2	-	TRBJ2-7	CASRGGGANEQYF	TGTGCCAGCAGGGGCGGGGGAGCGAACGAGCAGTACTTC
TRBV6-5	-	few	TRBJ1-2	CASSYSRESYGYTF	TGTGCCAGCAGTTACTCGCGGGAGAGCTATGGCTACACCTTC
TRBV10-1	-	-	TRBJ2-3	CASSDEDYTDTQYF	TGCGCCAGCAGTGATGAAGACTACACAGATACGCAGTATTTT
TRBV5-8	-	few	TRBJ2-2	CASSLFQGPNTGELFF	TGTGCCAGCAGCTTATTTCAGGGCCCGAACACCGGGGAGCTGTTTTTT
TRBV27	-	-	TRBJ2-1	CASRDGRSSYNEQFF	TGTGCCAGCAGGGACGGGAGAAGCTCCTACAATGAGCAGTTCTTC
TRBV30	TRBD1	few	TRBJ1-6	CAWSAGQDNSPLHF	TGTGCCTGGAGTGCGGGACAGGATAATTCACCCCTCCACTTT
TRBV10-3	-	few	TRBJ2-3	CAISESRGGGIDTQYF	TGTGCCATCAGTGAGTCGCGGGGCGGCGGAATAGATACGCAGTATTTT
TRBV10-3	-	few	TRBJ2-5	CATATAQETQYF	TGTGCCACCGCGACAGCCCAAGAGACCCAGTACTTC
TRBV2	TRBD2	-	TRBJ2-3	CAITLAGGLSTDTQYF	TGTGCCATTACCCTAGCGGGGGGCCTTAGCACAGATACGCAGTATTTT
TRBV5-8	TRBD1	-	TRBJ1-1	CASRLQGAQVRAFF	TGTGCCAGCAGACTGCAGGGGGCGCAAGTCCGAGCTTTCTTT
TRBV7-3	-	-	TRBJ2-2	CASSLNEGATGELFF	TGTGCCAGCAGCTTAAACGAGGGAGCCACCGGGGAGCTGTTTTTT
TRBV7-9	-	-	TRBJ1-1	CASSLGTGLNTEAFF	TGTGCCAGCAGCTTAGGTACAGGGCTTAACACTGAAGCTTTCTTT
TRBV28	-	few	TRBJ1-2	CASSLAGVKGYTF	TGTGCCAGCAGTTTAGCAGGGGTTAAGGGCTACACCTTC
TRBV4-1	-	-	TRBJ1-2	CASSQPGTLYGYTF	TGCGCCAGCAGCCAACCCGGGACACTCTATGGCTACACCTTC
TRBV2	-	few	TRBJ2-1	CASRPTGLDEQFF	TGTGCCAGCAGGCCAACAGGCTTGGATGAGCAGTTCTTC
TRBV5-5	-	few	TRBJ1-2	CASSLAGGANYGYTF	TGTGCCAGCAGCTTGGCCGGGGGGGCCAACTATGGCTACACCTTC
TRBV19	-	-	TRBJ2-2	CASSIRKTPRDTNTGELFF	TGTGCCAGTAGTATTAGAAAGACTCCCCGGGATACGAACACCGGGGAGCTGTTTTTT
TRBV7-2	-	-	TRBJ1-1	CASSLGVGGEAFF	TGTGCCAGCAGCTTGGGGGTAGGAGGGGAAGCTTTCTTT
TRBV2	-	-	TRBJ1-5	CASSLITGRAHLGQPQHF	TGTGCCAGCAGCCTAATAACAGGGAGAGCGCACCTAGGTCAGCCCCAGCATTTT
TRBV28	TRBD2	-	TRBJ2-4	CASSPPGRVSITKNIQYF	TGTGCCAGCAGCCCCCCGGGGAGGGTAAGCATCACCAAAAACATTCAGTACTTC